This T cell receptor (beta chain) stems from a study of blood T cell repertoires in COVID-19. In the source study's methods: The assay estimated nucleated cells by amplifying reference gene primers. TCRdb's copy holds only in-frame clones and misses some; the assay was immunoSEQ multiplex PCR. That table is the source of V, J and clone size, and D and trimming were worked out from the DNA. The table has around 340,000 clones, roughly nine tenths seen once. J lost 2 bases, V lost 8 bases, and 6 bases had no gene match. This CDR3 comprises 14 residues. Germline CDR1 reads MNHEY; CDR2 reads SVGAGI. The V call is TRBV6-5, the J call TRBJ2-7; 10 bases map to TRBD1. The receptor was derived from a woman in her fifties or sixties with COVID-19, enrolled during active disease. The specimen was peripheral blood. CDR3 in DNA: TGTGCCAGCGGACTGGGGACAGGGGCCTACGAGCAGTACTTC. This gives the protein CASGLGTGAYEQYF.